This T cell receptor beta chain was documented in a study of shared clonotypes between healthy human individuals. CDR3 length: 12 amino acids. Trimming left V 6 bases short and J 3 bases short, with 8 bases between. CDR1 and CDR2 (germline): SEHNR, FQNEAQ (reference sequence). The protocol was immunoSEQ multiplex PCR, while the TCRdb copy is restricted to in-frame clones and leaves out a portion. The table has approximately 2.1 million clones, approximately 95% seen once. The chain links TRBV7-9 to TRBJ1-1; no definite D call. This sequence originates from a young man in good health. Some clones in this sample may be carry-over from other donors' samples. What was sequenced was naive CD4+ T cells from PBMCs. Indicated subset: CD45RA+ positively selected. The CDR3 loop reads CASRLADTEAFF. DNA for the CDR3: TGTGCCAGCAGACTAGCGGACACTGAAGCTTTCTTT.